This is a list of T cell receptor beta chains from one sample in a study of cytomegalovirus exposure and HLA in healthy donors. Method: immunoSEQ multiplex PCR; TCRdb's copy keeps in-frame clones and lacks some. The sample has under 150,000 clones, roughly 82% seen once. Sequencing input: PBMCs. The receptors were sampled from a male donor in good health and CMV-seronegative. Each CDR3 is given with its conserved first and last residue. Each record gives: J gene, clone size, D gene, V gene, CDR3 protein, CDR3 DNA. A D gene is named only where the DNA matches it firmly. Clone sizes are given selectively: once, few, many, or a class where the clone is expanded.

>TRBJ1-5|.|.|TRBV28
CASSSVWAGGNQPQHF
TGTGCCAGCAGTTCCGTGTGGGCAGGGGGCAATCAGCCCCAGCATTTT
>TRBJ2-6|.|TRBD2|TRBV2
CARREAGLILSGANVLTF
TGTGCCCGCAGAGAAGCGGGACTGATTCTCTCTGGGGCCAACGTCCTGACTTTC
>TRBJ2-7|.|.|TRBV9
CASSVGSGSYEQYF
TGTGCCAGCAGCGTAGGAAGCGGTTCCTACGAGCAGTACTTC
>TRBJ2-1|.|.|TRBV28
CASSKEGYNEQFF
TGTGCCAGCAGTAAGGAGGGCTACAATGAGCAGTTCTTC
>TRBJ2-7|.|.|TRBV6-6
CASSYPDSSYEQYF
TGTGCCAGCAGTTACCCGGACAGTTCCTACGAGCAGTACTTC
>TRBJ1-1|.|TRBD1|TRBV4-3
CASSRATPTGDTEAFF
TGCGCCAGCAGCCGAGCGACCCCGACAGGGGACACTGAAGCTTTCTTT
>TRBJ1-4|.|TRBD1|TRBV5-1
CASSLGQGYEKLFF
TGCGCCAGCAGCTTGGGACAGGGGTATGAAAAACTGTTTTTT
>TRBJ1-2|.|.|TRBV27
CASSHPGGGYTF
TGTGCCAGCAGCCATCCGGGTGGAGGCTACACCTTC
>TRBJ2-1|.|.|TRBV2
CASGGRGSYNEQFF
TGTGCCAGCGGAGGGCGGGGCAGCTACAATGAGCAGTTCTTC
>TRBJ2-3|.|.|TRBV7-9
CASSFHTDTQYF
TGTGCCAGCAGCTTCCACACAGATACGCAGTATTTT
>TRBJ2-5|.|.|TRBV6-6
CASSYLVGGSETQYF
TGTGCCAGCAGTTACCTCGTGGGGGGAAGTGAGACCCAGTACTTC
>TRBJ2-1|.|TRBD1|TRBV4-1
CASSQSPLQGVGNEQFF
TGCGCCAGCAGCCAATCTCCGTTACAGGGGGTGGGCAATGAGCAGTTCTTC
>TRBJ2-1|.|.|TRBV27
CASSLAGKDYNEQFF
TGTGCCAGCAGTTTAGCGGGAAAAGACTACAATGAGCAGTTCTTC
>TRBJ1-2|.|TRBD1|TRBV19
CASSIIGGEGNGYTF
TGTGCCAGTAGTATTATAGGGGGCGAAGGCAATGGCTACACCTTC
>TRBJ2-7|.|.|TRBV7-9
CASGGSSYEQYF
TGTGCCAGCGGAGGGAGCTCCTACGAGCAGTACTTC
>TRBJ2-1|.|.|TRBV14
CASSQEAGFYEQFF
TGTGCCAGCAGCCAAGAGGCGGGATTTTATGAGCAGTTCTTC
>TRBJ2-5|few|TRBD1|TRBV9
CASSAGQGWETQYF
TGTGCCAGCAGCGCTGGACAGGGTTGGGAGACCCAGTACTTC
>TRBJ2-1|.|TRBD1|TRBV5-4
CASTARLPGQGIYNEQFF
TGTGCCAGCACCGCTCGCTTACCGGGACAGGGAATTTACAATGAGCAGTTCTTC
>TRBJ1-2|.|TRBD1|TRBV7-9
CSSSLGPSGGIYGYTF
TGTTCCAGCAGCTTAGGCCCTTCAGGGGGCATCTATGGCTACACCTTC
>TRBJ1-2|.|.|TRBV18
CASSPKSGSTFGYTF
TGTGCCAGCTCACCAAAGTCAGGGTCAACCTTTGGCTACACCTTC
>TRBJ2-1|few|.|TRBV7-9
CASSLVIGGEQFF
TGTGCCAGCAGCTTAGTGATTGGCGGTGAGCAGTTCTTC
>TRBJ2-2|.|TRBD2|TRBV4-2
CASSLPRGGPNTGELFF
TGTGCCAGCAGCCTTCCCCGCGGGGGGCCGAACACCGGGGAGCTGTTTTTT